This is a list of T cell receptor beta chains from one sample in a study of Ad26.COV2.S vaccination and SARS-CoV-2 variants. This table comes from immunoSEQ multiplex PCR, and its TCRdb copy is limited to in-frame clones, with some not included. This repertoire shows about 350,000 clones, under 95% found once; its top ten account for under 4%. The material was peripheral blood, obtained after recovery from COVID-19. All receptors derive from a human donor who had recovered from COVID-19. The conserved cysteine and the conserved F or W are not part of the CDR3 here.

J gene: TRBJ2-7; V gene: TRBV10-3; CDR3 protein: AIRDSAYEQY
J gene: TRBJ2-5; V gene: TRBV6-5; CDR3 protein: ASSYSNLAGEETQY
J gene: TRBJ1-6; V gene: TRBV5-6; CDR3 protein: ASSLRWQGLGNSPLH
J gene: TRBJ1-5; V gene: TRBV5-1; CDR3 protein: ASSGGQGGPQH
J gene: TRBJ2-5; V gene: TRBV12-3/TRBV12-4; CDR3 protein: ASSKLNGETQY
J gene: TRBJ1-5; V gene: TRBV18; CDR3 protein: ASSPFAGTARNQPQH
J gene: TRBJ1-1; V gene: TRBV6-1; CDR3 protein: ASSEGIPGQTMNTEAF
J gene: TRBJ1-1; V gene: TRBV27; CDR3 protein: ASSLAGNMNTEAF
J gene: TRBJ2-7; V gene: TRBV12-5; CDR3 protein: ASLKGGTGSYEQY
J gene: TRBJ2-1; V gene: TRBV18; CDR3 protein: ASSRDRDEQF
J gene: TRBJ2-1; V gene: TRBV2; CDR3 protein: ASSESRAGWYNEQF
J gene: TRBJ2-1; V gene: TRBV6-2/TRBV6-3; CDR3 protein: ASSIYNEQF
J gene: TRBJ2-7; V gene: TRBV9; CDR3 protein: ASSPRTSLNEQY
J gene: TRBJ2-1; V gene: TRBV6-4; CDR3 protein: ASSETGTEQF
J gene: TRBJ1-1; V gene: TRBV12-3/TRBV12-4; CDR3 protein: ASSLGQGKAF
J gene: TRBJ1-2; V gene: TRBV5-4; CDR3 protein: ASSFGDRGSLGYT
J gene: TRBJ1-6; V gene: TRBV19; CDR3 protein: ASTIGGELYNSPLH
J gene: TRBJ2-3; V gene: TRBV5-4; CDR3 protein: ASSFLGRTTDTQY
J gene: TRBJ1-5; V gene: TRBV2; CDR3 protein: ASSEGQGTPQPQH